This T cell receptor (beta chain) stems from a study of OX40 agonist ivuxolimab in advanced cancers. The CDR3 runs to 17 residues. The germline V gene has CDR1 MNHEY and CDR2 SMNVEV (reference sequence). V was cut by 2 bases and J by 8 bases, with 22 bases left in between. This table comes from immunoSEQ multiplex PCR, and its TCRdb copy is limited to in-frame clones, with some not included. Among approximately 84,000 clones, roughly nine tenths were seen once, and the ten largest hold over 0.15%. Material: CD4+ or CD8+ T cells sorted from blood, obtained in a trial of the OX40 agonist ivuxolimab. The genes are TRBV27 and TRBJ2-1; perhaps TRBD1 as D (5 bases). The source of this sequence is an adult with an advanced solid tumor such as melanoma, head and neck, liver or kidney cancer. The CDR3 DNA is TGTGCCAGCAGTTTAAGGTCGAACCCTACATTCAGGGATGAGCAGTTCTTC. Its protein product is CASSLRSNPTFRDEQFF.